This TCR beta chain was retrieved from a study of T cell responses to AZD1222 COVID-19 vaccine. Findings and caveats of the study: Spike was spanned by vaccine-associated CD4 TCRs, with dominance at 160-218 and 743-854. In a largely white British group with more females than males, clonal diversity was possibly underestimated.

As to this clone: Its specificity is unknown.

The CDR3 length is 14 residues. Germline V gene data show CDR1 as SGDLS and CDR2 as YYNGEE. The V end lost 0 bases, the J end lost 4 bases, and 5 bases lay between the germline ends. Sequenced by immunoSEQ multiplex PCR; TCRdb stores in-frame clones only, minus some. The data contain roughly 35,000 clones, over 75% of them singletons. The sequence came from an adult who received the AZD1222 COVID-19 vaccine. The starting material was peripheral blood, obtained 28 days after the second AZD1222 dose. This rearrangement joins TRBV9 to TRBJ2-6, with unresolved D. The CDR3 bases are TGTGCCAGCAGCGTAGTACCAGGGGCCAACGTCCTGACTTTC. As protein: CASSVVPGANVLTF.